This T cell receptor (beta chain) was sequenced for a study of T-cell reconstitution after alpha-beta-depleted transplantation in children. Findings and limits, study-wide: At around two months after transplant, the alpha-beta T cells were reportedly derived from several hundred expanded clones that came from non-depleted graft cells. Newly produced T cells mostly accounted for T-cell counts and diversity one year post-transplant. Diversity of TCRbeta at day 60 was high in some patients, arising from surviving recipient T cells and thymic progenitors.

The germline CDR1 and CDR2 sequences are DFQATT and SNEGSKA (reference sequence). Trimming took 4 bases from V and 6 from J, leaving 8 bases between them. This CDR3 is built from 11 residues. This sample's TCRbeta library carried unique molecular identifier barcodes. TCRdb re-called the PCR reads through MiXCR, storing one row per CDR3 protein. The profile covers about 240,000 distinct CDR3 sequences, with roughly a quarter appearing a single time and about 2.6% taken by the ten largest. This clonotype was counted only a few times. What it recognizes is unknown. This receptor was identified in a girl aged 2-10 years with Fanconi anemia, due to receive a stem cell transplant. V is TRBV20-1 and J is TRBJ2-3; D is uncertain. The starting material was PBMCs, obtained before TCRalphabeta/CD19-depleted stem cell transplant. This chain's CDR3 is CSAKSPDTQYF. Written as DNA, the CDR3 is TGCAGTGCTAAGAGCCCGGATACGCAGTATTTT.